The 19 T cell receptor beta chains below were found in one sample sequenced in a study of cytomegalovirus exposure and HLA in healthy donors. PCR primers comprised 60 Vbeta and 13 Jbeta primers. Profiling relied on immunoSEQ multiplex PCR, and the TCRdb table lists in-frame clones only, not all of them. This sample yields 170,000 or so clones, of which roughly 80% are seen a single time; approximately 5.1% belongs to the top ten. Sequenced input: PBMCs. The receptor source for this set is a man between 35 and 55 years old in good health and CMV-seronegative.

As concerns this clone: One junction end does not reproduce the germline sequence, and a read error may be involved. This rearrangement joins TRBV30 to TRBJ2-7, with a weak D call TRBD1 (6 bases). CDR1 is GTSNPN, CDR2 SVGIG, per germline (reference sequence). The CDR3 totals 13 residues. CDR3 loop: CAWSVREGGPDNF. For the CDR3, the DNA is TGTGCCTGGAGTGTACGGGAAGGGGGACCGGACAACTTC.

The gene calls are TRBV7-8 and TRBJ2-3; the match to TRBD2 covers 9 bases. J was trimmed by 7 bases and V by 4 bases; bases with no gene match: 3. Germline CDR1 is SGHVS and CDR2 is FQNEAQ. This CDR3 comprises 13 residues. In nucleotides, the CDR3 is TGTGCCAGCAGCTCAGCGGGGGGATATACGCAGTATTTT. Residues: CASSSAGGYTQYF. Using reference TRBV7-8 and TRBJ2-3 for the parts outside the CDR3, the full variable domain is GAGVSQSPRYKVAKRGQDVALRCDPISGHVSLFWYQQALGQGPEFLTYFQNEAQLDKSGLPSDRFFAERPEGSVSTLKIQRTQQEDSAVYLCASSSAGGYTQYFGPGTRLTVL.

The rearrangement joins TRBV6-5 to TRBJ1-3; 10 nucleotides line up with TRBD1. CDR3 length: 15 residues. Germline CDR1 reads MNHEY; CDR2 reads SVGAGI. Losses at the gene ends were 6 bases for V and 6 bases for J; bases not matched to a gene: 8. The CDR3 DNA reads TGTGCCAGCAGCAACCGGGGGACAGGGGAAAACACCATATATTTT. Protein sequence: CASSNRGTGENTIYF.

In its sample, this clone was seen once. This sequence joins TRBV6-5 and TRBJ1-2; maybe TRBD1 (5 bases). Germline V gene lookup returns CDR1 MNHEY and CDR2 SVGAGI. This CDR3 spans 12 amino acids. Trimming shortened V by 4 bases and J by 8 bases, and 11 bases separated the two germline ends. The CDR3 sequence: CASSSPGFGYTF. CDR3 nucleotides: TGTGCCAGCAGTTCTCCAGGGTTCGGCTACACCTTC.

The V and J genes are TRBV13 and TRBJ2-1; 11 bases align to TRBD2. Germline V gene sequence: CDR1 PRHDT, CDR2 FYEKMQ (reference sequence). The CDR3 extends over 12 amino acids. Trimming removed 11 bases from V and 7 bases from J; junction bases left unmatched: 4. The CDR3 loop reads CAGSGGANEQFF. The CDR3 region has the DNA TGTGCCGGTAGCGGGGGGGCAAATGAGCAGTTCTTC.

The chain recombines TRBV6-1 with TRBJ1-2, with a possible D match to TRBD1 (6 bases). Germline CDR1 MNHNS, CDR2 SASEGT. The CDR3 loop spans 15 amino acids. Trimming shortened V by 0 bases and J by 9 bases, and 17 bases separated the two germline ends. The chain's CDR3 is CASSEALQGNPRYTF. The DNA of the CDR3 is TGTGCCAGCAGTGAAGCGCTTCAGGGGAACCCTCGCTACACCTTC.

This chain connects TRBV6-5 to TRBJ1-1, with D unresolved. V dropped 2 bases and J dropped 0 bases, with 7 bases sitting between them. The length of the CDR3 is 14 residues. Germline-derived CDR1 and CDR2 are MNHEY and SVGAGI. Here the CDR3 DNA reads TGTGCCAGCAGTTACACGACAATGAACACTGAAGCTTTCTTT. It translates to CASSYTTMNTEAFF.

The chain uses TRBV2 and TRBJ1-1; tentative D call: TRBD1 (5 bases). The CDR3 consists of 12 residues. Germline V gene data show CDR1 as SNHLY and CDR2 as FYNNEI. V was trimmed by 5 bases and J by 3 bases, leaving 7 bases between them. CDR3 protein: CASSQGYTEAFF. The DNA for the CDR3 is TGTGCCAGCAGTCAGGGTTACACTGAAGCTTTCTTT.

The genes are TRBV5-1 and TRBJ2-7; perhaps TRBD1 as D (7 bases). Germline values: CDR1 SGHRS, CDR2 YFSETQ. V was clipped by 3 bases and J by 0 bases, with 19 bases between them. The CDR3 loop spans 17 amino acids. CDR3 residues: CASSSPGGTDISYEQYF. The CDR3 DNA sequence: TGCGCCAGCAGCTCCCCTGGGGGGACAGATATCTCCTACGAGCAGTACTTC.

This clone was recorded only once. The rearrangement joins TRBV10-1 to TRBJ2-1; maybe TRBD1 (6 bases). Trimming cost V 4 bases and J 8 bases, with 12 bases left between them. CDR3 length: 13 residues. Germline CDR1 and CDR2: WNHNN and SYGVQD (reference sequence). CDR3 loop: CASSGQARDEQFF. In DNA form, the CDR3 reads TGCGCCAGCAGTGGACAGGCGAGGGATGAGCAGTTCTTC.

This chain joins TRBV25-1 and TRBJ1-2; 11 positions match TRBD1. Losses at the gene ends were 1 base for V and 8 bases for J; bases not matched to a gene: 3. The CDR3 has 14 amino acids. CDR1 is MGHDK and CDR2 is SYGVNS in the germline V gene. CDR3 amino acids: CASSELDRGRGYTF. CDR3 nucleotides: TGTGCCAGCAGTGAATTGGACAGGGGGCGAGGCTACACCTTC.

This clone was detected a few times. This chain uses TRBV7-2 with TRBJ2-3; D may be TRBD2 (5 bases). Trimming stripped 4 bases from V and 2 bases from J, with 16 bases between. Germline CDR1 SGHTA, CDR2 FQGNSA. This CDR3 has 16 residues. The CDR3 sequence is CASSYASGTFTDTQYF. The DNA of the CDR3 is TGTGCCAGCAGCTATGCGAGCGGAACTTTCACAGATACGCAGTATTTT.

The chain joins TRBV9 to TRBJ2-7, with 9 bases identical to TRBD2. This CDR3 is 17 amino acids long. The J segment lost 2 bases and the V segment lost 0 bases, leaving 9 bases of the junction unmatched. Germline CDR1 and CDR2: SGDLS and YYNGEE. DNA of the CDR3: TGTGCCAGCAGCGTAGGCCTAGCGGGAAGGATAACCTACGAGCAGTACTTC. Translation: CASSVGLAGRITYEQYF.

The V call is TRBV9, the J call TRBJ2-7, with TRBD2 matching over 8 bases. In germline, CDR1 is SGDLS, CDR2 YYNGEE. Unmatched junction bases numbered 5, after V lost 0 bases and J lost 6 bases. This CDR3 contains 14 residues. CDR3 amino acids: CASSVEGLAGEQYF. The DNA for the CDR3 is TGTGCCAGCAGCGTAGAAGGACTAGCAGGCGAGCAGTACTTC.

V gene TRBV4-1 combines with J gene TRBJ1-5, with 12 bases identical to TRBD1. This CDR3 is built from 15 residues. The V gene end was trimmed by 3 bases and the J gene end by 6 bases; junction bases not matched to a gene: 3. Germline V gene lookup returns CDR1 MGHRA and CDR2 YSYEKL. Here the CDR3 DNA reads TGCGCCAGCAGCCAGGGACAGGGGGCGGCTCAGCCCCAGCATTTT. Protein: CASSQGQGAAQPQHF.

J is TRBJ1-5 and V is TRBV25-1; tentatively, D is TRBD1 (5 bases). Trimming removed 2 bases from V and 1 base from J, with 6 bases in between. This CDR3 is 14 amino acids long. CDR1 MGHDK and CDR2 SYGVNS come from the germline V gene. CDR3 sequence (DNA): TGTGCCAGCAGTGAACAGGGAAGCAATCAGCCCCAGCATTTT. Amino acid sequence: CASSEQGSNQPQHF.

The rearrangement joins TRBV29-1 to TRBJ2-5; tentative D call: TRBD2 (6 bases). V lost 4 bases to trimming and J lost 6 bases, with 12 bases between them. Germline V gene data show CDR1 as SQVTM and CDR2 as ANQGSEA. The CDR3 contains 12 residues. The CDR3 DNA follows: TGCAGCGTTGGCGGGGAGCGGAAGACCCAGTACTTC. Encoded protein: CSVGGERKTQYF.

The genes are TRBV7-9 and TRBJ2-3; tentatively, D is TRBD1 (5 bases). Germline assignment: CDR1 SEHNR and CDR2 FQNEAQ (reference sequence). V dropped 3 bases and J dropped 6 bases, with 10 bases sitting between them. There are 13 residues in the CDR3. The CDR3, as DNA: TGTGCCAGCAGCTTCGACAGTGCCGATACGCAGTATTTT. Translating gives CASSFDSADTQYF.

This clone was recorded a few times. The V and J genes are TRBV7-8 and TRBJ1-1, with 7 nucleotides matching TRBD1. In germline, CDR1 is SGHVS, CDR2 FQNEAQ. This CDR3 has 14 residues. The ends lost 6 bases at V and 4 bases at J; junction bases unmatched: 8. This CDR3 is CASRIRGSLTEAFF. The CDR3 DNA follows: TGTGCCAGCAGAATCAGGGGGTCTCTCACTGAAGCTTTCTTT.